The sequence of this T cell receptor beta chain was determined in a study of high-grade serous ovarian cancer treatment subgroups. Remarks on this clone: One junction end disagrees with the germline gene, perhaps due to a read error.

Sequencing was performed with immunoSEQ multiplex PCR; in TCRdb, only in-frame clones are kept and a portion is missing. The sample consists of roughly 10,000 clones, approximately 70% of them appearing once. Tumor samples were obtained before definitive surgery or chemotherapy. The origin of this receptor is a human donor with high-grade serous ovarian cancer. Sequenced input: tumor tissue.

The CDR3 DNA reads as TGTGCTAGCAGCGCGGGACTAGCGGGAGGGGGAGGCTACAATGAGCAGTTCTTC. Its translation is CASSAGLAGGGGYNEQFF. V is TRBV7-7 and J is TRBJ2-1; 16 bases fit TRBD2. This CDR3 spans 18 amino acids. Germline values: CDR1 SSHAT, CDR2 FNYEAQ (reference sequence). Using reference TRBV7-7 and TRBJ2-1 for the parts outside the CDR3, the full variable domain is GAGVSQSPRYKVTKRGQDVTLRCDPISSHATLYWYQQALGQGPEFLTYFNYEAQPDKSGLPSDRFSAERPEGSISTLTIQRTEQRDSAMYRCASSAGLAGGGGYNEQFFGPGTRLTVL.